The following is a T cell receptor (beta chain) sequence with its context. The data were taken from a study of blood T cells in healthy people across ages. Germline CDR1 SGHAT, CDR2 FQNNGV. Germline trimming cut 5 bases from V and 3 bases from J; bases unmatched to any gene: 14. The CDR3 is 19 residues long. A second PCR of roughly 7 to 11 cycles used a sample-barcoded 5' primer and a J-beta primer mix. TCRdb re-called the 5' RACE reads with MiXCR, one entry per CDR3 protein. The data hold hundreds of thousands of distinct CDR3 sequences, with roughly 50% observed a single time. Source material: blood. This receptor was identified in a man aged 40-49 years in good health. The chain is built from TRBV11-2 and TRBJ2-4; 12 bases match TRBD2. The CDR3 coding sequence is TGTGCCAGCAGCGCTCTGTCGCTAGCGGGAGGGTCGGTCAAAAACATTCAGTACTTC. This translates into CASSALSLAGGSVKNIQYF.